Shown below are 8 T cell receptor beta chains from a single sample sequenced in a study of T cells in narcolepsy. Sequencing used immunoSEQ multiplex PCR; TCRdb keeps in-frame clones, though not all of them. The table records around 18,000 clones, more than 75% of them present only once. The material sequenced was memory (CD45RA-) CD4+ T cells from blood. These receptor sequences come from a human donor in good health.

The chain combines TRBV5-1 with TRBJ1-1; 10 nucleotides line up with TRBD1. CDR3 length: 17 amino acids. Germline V gene data show CDR1 as SGHRS and CDR2 as YFSETQ. Germline trimming cut 0 bases from V and 0 bases from J; bases unmatched to any gene: 5. CDR3 nucleotides: TGCGCCAGCAGCTTGGAGGGACAGGGGTTTATGAACACTGAAGCTTTCTTT. It codes for CASSLEGQGFMNTEAFF.

This clone has just one count. The rearrangement uses TRBV30 and TRBJ1-2, with 8 bases fitting TRBD1. The CDR3 runs to 11 residues. Germline-derived CDR1 and CDR2 are GTSNPN and SVGIG (reference sequence). The CDR3 here is CAWDRRSGYTF. In nucleotides, the CDR3 is TGTGCGTGGGACAGGCGGAGTGGCTACACCTTC.

The CDR3 here is CSEVEGGREAFF. In DNA form, the CDR3 reads TGCAGCGAGGTTGAGGGGGGCAGAGAAGCTTTCTTT. The chain is built from TRBV29-1 and TRBJ1-1; possibly TRBD1 for D (6 bases). Germline values: CDR1 SQVTM, CDR2 ANQGSEA. The V end was cut by 7 bases, the J end by 8 bases, with 17 bases between. The CDR3 loop spans 12 amino acids. Full variable domain (remainder filled in from reference TRBV29-1 and TRBJ1-1): SAVISQKPSRDICQRGTSLTIQCQVDSQVTMMFWYRQQPGQSLTLIATANQGSEATYESGFVIDKFPISRPNLTFSTLTVSNMSPEDSSIYLCSEVEGGREAFFGQGTRLTVV.

The CDR3 is CASSVGGSFYNEQFF. CDR3 nucleotide sequence: TGTGCCAGCAGCGTAGGGGGTAGCTTCTACAATGAGCAGTTCTTC. The V call is TRBV9, the J call TRBJ2-1; D is undetermined. The germline V gene has CDR1 SGDLS and CDR2 YYNGEE. V gave up 0 bases and J gave up 3 bases, with 10 bases separating them. This CDR3 region has 15 residues.

The chain joins TRBV12-5 to TRBJ2-2, with 8 bases matching TRBD2. The CDR3 is made up of 17 amino acids. The germline CDR1 and CDR2 sequences are LGHNT and FRNRAP. Trimming cost V 4 bases and J 2 bases; bases outside gene matches: 9. CDR3 DNA: TGTGCTAGTGGTTCCCCTGGCGGGGGGACTAACACCGGGGAGCTGTTTTTT. It encodes CASGSPGGGTNTGELFF.

This clone has more than one count but fewer than ten. This chain joins TRBV5-1 and TRBJ2-7; D is undetermined. Germline CDR1 and CDR2: SGHRS and YFSETQ. This CDR3 has 14 amino acids. V lost 0 bases and J 2 bases, leaving 9 bases between the germline ends. The CDR3 is CASSLEQITYEQYF. The CDR3 DNA is TGCGCCAGCAGCTTGGAACAGATCACCTACGAGCAGTACTTC.

The chain combines TRBV5-4 with TRBJ1-4, with D unclear. The CDR3 has 13 amino acids. V dropped 4 bases and J dropped 5 bases, with 9 bases sitting between them. Germline V CDR1 and CDR2: SGHNT, YYREEE (reference sequence). The CDR3 reads CASSAWGNEKLFF. The CDR3, as DNA: TGTGCCAGCAGCGCGTGGGGAAATGAAAAACTGTTTTTT.

J is TRBJ1-1 and V is TRBV30, with D perhaps TRBD1 (5 bases). The V and J ends lost 3 bases and 1 base respectively, with 15 bases between them. Per the germline V gene, CDR1 is GTSNPN and CDR2 is SVGIG (reference sequence). The CDR3 runs 15 residues. CDR3 loop: CAWRYGRRGNTEAFF. In DNA, the CDR3 is TGTGCCTGGAGATATGGTAGGAGGGGGAACACTGAAGCTTTCTTT.